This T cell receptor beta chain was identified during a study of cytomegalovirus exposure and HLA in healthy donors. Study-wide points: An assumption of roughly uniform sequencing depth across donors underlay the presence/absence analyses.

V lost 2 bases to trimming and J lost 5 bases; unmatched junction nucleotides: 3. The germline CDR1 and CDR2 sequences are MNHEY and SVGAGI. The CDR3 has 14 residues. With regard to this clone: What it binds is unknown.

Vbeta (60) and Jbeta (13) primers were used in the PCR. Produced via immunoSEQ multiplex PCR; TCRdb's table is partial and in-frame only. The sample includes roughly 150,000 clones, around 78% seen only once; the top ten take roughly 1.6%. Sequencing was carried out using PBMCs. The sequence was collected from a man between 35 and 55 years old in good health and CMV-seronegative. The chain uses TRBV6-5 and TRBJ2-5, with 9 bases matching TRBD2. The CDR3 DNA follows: TGTGCCAGCAGTTACGGGGCGGGAGGGGAGACCCAGTACTTC. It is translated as CASSYGAGGETQYF.